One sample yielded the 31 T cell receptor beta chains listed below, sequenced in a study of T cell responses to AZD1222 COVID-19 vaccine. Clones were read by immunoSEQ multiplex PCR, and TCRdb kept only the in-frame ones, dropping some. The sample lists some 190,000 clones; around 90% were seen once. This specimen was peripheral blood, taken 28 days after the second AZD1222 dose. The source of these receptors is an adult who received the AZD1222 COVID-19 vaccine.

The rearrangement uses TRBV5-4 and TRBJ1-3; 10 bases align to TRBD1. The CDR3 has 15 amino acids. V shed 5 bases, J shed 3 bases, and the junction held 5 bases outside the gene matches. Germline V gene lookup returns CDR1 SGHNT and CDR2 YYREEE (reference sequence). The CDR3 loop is CASRRTGGGGNTIYF. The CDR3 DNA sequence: TGTGCCAGCAGACGGACAGGGGGTGGTGGAAACACCATATATTTT.

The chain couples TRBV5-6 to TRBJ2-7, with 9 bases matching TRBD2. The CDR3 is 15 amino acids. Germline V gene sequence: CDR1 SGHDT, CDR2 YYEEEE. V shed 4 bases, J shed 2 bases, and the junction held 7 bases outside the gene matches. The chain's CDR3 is CASSVSGRHPYEQYF. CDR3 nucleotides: TGTGCCAGCAGCGTGAGCGGGAGGCACCCCTACGAGCAGTACTTC.

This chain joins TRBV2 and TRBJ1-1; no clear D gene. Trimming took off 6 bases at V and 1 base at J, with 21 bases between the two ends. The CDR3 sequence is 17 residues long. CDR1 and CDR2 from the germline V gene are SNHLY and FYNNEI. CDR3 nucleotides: TGTGCCAGCAGCCATCCTACTACGACCGATTCGAACACTGAAGCTTTCTTT. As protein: CASSHPTTTDSNTEAFF.

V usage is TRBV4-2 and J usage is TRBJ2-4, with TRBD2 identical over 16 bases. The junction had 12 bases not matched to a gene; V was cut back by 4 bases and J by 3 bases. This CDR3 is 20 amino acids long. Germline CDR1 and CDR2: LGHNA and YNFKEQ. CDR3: CASSPRTGTSGGANKNIQYF. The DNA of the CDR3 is TGTGCCAGCAGCCCGAGGACCGGGACTAGCGGGGGGGCTAACAAAAACATTCAGTACTTC.

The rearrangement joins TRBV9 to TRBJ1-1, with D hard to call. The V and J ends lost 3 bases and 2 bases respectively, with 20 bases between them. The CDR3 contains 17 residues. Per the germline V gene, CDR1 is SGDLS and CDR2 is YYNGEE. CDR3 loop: CASSAEDTFLFNTEAFF. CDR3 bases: TGTGCCAGCAGCGCGGAAGACACCTTTTTATTTAACACTGAAGCTTTCTTT.

CDR3 sequence reads: CASSLRTLGLNYGYTF. Here the CDR3 DNA reads TGTGCCAGCAGTTTAAGGACCCTAGGTTTAAACTATGGCTACACCTTC. The V gene is TRBV28, the J gene TRBJ1-2; no clear D gene. This CDR3 spans 16 amino acids. Germline CDR1 MDHEN, CDR2 SYDVKM. V lost 2 bases and J lost 2, with 15 bases in between.

The CDR3 DNA reads TGTGCCAGCAGTGTACCTGGACAGGGCTCCTACGAGCAGTACTTC. Protein: CASSVPGQGSYEQYF. V gene TRBV25-1 combines with J gene TRBJ2-7, with 8 bases identical to TRBD1. After removal of 4 bases from V and 0 bases from J, the junction contained 5 bases not matched to a gene. The CDR3 runs to 15 residues. CDR1 and CDR2 (germline): MGHDK, SYGVNS.

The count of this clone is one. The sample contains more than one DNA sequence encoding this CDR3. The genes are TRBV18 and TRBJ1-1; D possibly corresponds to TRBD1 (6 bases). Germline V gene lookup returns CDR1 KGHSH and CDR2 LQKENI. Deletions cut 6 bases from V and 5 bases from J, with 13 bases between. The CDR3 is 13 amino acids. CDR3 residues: CASSPRRGTEAFF. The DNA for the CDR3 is TGTGCCAGCTCCCCCAGAAGGGGGACTGAAGCTTTCTTT. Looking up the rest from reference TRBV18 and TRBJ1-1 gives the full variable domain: NAGVMQNPRHLVRRRGQEARLRCSPMKGHSHVYWYRQLPEEGLKFMVYLQKENIIDESGMPKERFSAEFPKEGPSILRIQQVVRGDSAAYFCASSPRRGTEAFFGQGTRLTVV.

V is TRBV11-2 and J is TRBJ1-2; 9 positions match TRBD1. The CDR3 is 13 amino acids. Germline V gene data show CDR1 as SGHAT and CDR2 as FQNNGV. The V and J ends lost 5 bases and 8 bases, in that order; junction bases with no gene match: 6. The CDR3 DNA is TGTGCCAGCAGCGAACAGGGGGCGGTAGGCTACACCTTC. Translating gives CASSEQGAVGYTF.

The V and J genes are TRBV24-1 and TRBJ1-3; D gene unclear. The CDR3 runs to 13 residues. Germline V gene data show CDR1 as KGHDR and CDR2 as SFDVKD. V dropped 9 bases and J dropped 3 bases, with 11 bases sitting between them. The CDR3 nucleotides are TGTGCCACCCCCTGTAGAGATGGAAACACCATATATTTT. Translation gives CATPCRDGNTIYF.

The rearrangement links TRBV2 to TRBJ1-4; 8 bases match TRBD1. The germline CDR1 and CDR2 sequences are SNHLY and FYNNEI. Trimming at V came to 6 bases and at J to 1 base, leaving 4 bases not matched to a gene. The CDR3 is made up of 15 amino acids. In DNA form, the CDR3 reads TGTGCCAGCAGCCGCGGGACAGGAACTAATGAAAAACTGTTTTTT. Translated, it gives CASSRGTGTNEKLFF.

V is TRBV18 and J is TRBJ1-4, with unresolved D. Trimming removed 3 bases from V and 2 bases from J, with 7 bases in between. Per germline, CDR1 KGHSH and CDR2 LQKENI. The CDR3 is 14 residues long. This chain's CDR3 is CASSPGMTNEKLFF. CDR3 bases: TGTGCCAGCTCACCGGGGATGACTAATGAAAAACTGTTTTTT.

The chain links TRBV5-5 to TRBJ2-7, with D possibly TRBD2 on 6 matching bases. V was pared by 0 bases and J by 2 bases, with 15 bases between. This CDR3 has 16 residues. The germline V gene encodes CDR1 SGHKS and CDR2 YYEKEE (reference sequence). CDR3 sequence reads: CASSLVTGTSTYEQYF. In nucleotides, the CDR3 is TGTGCCAGCAGCTTGGTTACCGGGACTTCTACCTACGAGCAGTACTTC.

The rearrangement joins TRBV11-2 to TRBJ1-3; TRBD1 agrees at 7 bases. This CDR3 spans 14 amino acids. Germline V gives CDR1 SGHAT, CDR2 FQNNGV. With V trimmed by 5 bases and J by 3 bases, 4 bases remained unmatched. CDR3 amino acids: CASSLGQYGNTIYF. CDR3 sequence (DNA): TGTGCCAGCAGCCTGGGACAGTATGGAAACACCATATATTTT.

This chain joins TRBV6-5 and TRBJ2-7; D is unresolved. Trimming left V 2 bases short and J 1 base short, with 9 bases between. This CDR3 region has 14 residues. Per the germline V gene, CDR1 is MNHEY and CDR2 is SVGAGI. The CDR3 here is CASSYQGISYEQYF. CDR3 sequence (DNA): TGTGCCAGCAGTTACCAAGGGATTTCCTACGAGCAGTACTTC.

The CDR3 sequence is CASSNRGTEAFF. Here the CDR3 DNA reads TGCGCCAGCAGTAACAGGGGCACTGAAGCTTTCTTT. The chain recombines TRBV10-1 with TRBJ1-1, with 7 bases identical to TRBD1. CDR1 WNHNN and CDR2 SYGVQD come from the germline V gene (reference sequence). Trimming took 5 bases from V and 4 from J; bases not matched to a gene: 1. The CDR3 is 12 residues long.

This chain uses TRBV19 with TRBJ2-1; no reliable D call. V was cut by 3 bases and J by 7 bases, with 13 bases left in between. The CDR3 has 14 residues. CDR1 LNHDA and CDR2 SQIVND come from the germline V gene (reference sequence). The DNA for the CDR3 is TGTGCCAGTAGTATGCAATCAGCGACGAATGAGCAGTTCTTC. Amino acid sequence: CASSMQSATNEQFF.

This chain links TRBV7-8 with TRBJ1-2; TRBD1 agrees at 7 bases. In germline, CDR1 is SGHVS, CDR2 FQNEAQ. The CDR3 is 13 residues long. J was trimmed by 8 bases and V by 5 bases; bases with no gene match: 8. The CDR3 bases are TGTGCCAGCAGCCCCCGACAGGGCCAGGGCTACACCTTC. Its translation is CASSPRQGQGYTF.

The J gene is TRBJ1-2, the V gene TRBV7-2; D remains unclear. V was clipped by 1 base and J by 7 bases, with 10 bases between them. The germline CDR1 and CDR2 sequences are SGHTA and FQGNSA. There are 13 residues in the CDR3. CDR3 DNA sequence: TGTGCCAGCAGCTTAGTGTCGTTTCGTGGCTACACCTTC. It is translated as CASSLVSFRGYTF.

CDR3 residues: CASSQVGLAGTDTQYF. The CDR3 DNA is TGCGCCAGCAGCCAAGTGGGGCTAGCGGGCACAGATACGCAGTATTTT. The chain uses TRBV4-1 and TRBJ2-3; 7 bases are shared with TRBD2. Germline CDR1 MGHRA, CDR2 YSYEKL. The CDR3 is made up of 16 amino acids. The junction had 5 bases not matched to a gene; V was cut back by 1 base and J by 1 base.

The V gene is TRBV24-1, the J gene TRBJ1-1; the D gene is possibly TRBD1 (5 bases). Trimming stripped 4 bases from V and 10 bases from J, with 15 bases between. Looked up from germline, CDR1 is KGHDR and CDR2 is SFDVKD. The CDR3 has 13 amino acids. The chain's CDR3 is CATSDPGRQGAFF. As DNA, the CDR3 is TGTGCCACCAGTGACCCAGGGAGGCAAGGAGCTTTCTTT.

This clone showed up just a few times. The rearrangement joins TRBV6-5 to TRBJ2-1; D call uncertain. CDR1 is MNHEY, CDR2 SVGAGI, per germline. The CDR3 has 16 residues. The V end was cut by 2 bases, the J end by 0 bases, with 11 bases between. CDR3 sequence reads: CASSYLGFNSYNEQFF. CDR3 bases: TGTGCCAGCAGTTACCTGGGATTTAACTCCTACAATGAGCAGTTCTTC.

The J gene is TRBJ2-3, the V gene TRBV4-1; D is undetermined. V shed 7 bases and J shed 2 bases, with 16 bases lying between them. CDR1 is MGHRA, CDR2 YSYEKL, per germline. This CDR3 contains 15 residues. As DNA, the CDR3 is TGCGCCAGCAAGCCAGGTCTGGGCACCACAGATACGCAGTATTTT. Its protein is CASKPGLGTTDTQYF.

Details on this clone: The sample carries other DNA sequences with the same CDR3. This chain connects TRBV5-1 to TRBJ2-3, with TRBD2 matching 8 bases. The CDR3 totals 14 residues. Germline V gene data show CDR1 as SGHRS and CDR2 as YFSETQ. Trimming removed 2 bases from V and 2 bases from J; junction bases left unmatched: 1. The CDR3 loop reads CASSLAGVTDTQYF. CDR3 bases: TGCGCCAGCAGCTTAGCGGGGGTCACAGATACGCAGTATTTT.

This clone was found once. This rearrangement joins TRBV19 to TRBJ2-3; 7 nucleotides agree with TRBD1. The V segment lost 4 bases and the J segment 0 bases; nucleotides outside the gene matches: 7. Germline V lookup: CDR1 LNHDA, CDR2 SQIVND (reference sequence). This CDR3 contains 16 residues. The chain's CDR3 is CASSTTDRASTDTQYF. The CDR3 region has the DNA TGTGCCAGTAGTACCACCGACAGGGCTAGCACAGATACGCAGTATTTT.

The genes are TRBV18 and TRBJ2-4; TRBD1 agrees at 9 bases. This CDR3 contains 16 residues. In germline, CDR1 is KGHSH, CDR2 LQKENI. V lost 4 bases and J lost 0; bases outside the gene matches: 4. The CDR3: CASSLQGAGAKNIQYF. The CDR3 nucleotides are TGTGCCAGCTCACTACAGGGGGCGGGAGCCAAAAACATTCAGTACTTC.

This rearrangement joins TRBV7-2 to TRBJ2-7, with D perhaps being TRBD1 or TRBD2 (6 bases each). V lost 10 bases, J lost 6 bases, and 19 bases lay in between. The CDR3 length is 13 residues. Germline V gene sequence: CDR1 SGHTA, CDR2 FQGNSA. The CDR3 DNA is TGTGCCACCATGGGGGGCGTTCCAGGCGAGCAGTACTTC. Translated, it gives CATMGGVPGEQYF.

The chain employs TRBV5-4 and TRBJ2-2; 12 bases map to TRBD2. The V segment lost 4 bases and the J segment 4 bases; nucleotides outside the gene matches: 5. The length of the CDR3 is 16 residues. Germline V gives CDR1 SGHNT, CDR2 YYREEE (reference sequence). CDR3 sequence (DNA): TGTGCCAGCAGCCCGACTAGCGGGGGCTTCACCGGGGAGCTGTTTTTT. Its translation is CASSPTSGGFTGELFF.

The DNA for the CDR3 is TGCGCCAGCAGCTTGTCGGACGGCGAGCAGTACTTC. Protein sequence: CASSLSDGEQYF. V is TRBV5-1 and J is TRBJ2-7; D remains unclear. Trimming left V 1 base short and J 6 bases short, with 8 bases between. The CDR3 loop spans 12 amino acids. CDR1 and CDR2 from the germline V gene are SGHRS and YFSETQ.

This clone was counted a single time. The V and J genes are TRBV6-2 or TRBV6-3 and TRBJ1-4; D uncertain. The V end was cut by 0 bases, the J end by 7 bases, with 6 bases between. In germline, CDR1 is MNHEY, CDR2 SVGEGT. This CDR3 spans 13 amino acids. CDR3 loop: CASSYSPGEKLFF. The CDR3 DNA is TGTGCCAGCAGTTACTCCCCCGGTGAAAAACTGTTTTTT.

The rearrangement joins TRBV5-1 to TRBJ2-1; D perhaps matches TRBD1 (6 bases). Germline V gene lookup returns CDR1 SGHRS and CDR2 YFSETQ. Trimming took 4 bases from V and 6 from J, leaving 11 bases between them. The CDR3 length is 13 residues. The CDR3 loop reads CASSNTGRNEQFF. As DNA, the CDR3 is TGCGCCAGCAGCAATACAGGGCGCAATGAGCAGTTCTTC. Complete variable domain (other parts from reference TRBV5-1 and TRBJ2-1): KAGVTQTPRYLIKTRGQQVTLSCSPISGHRSVSWYQQTPGQGLQFLFEYFSETQRNKGNFPGRFSGRQFSNSRSEMNVSTLELGDSALYLCASSNTGRNEQFFGPGTRLTVL.